This entry lists 27 T cell receptor beta chains sequenced from one sample in a study of cytomegalovirus exposure and HLA in healthy donors. 13 Jbeta primers and 60 Vbeta primers were used for the PCR. Sequenced by immunoSEQ multiplex PCR; TCRdb stores in-frame clones only, minus some. The sample comprises around 190,000 clones, 65% to 75% of which are singletons, and approximately 4.6% rests with the top ten. Sequencing input: PBMCs. Every receptor here comes from a man aged 25-40 years in good health and CMV-seropositive.

The chain links TRBV18 to TRBJ2-7; 11 bases align to TRBD1. The CDR3 loop spans 17 amino acids. Germline CDR1 and CDR2: KGHSH and LQKENI. Trimming cost V 1 base and J 7 bases; bases outside gene matches: 12. Here the CDR3 DNA reads TGTGCCAGCTCACCACGGGGGACAGGGGGACGTGGGATGGAGCAGTACTTC. Its protein product is CASSPRGTGGRGMEQYF.

The CDR3 sequence is CASSQEGAGGAATEQYF. For the CDR3, the DNA is TGTGCCAGCAGCCAAGAAGGAGCGGGCGGGGCCGCGACTGAGCAGTACTTC. The chain is built from TRBV4-2 and TRBJ2-7, with D possibly being TRBD2 (6 bases). The V and J ends lost 0 bases and 7 bases respectively, with 22 bases between them. The CDR3 contains 17 residues. Germline V gene data show CDR1 as LGHNA and CDR2 as YNFKEQ.

The V and J genes are TRBV10-3 and TRBJ2-2; 9 bases fit TRBD1. V was clipped by 6 bases and J by 10 bases; unmatched bases: 6. Per germline, CDR1 ENHRY and CDR2 SYGVKD. The CDR3 is 13 amino acids. The CDR3 is CAIRGTGYVELFF. Written as DNA, the CDR3 is TGTGCCATCAGGGGGACAGGGTATGTGGAGCTGTTTTTT.

V and J are TRBV14 and TRBJ1-1; D perhaps matches TRBD1 (5 bases). This CDR3 has 14 residues. The V end lost 1 base, the J end lost 1 base, and 7 bases lay between the germline ends. Germline CDR1 and CDR2: SGHDN and FVKESK. The CDR3 is CASSQAGPNTEAFF. CDR3 in DNA: TGTGCCAGCAGCCAAGCAGGGCCGAACACTGAAGCTTTCTTT. The variable domain in full, with the rest retrieved from reference TRBV14 and TRBJ1-1, is EAGVTQFPSHSVIEKGQTVTLRCDPISGHDNLYWYRRVMGKEIKFLLHFVKESKQDESGMPNNRFLAERTGGTYSTLKVQPAELEDSGVYFCASSQAGPNTEAFFGQGTRLTVV.

The gene calls are TRBV7-2 and TRBJ2-7; TRBD2 aligns across 10 bases. This CDR3 comprises 19 residues. Trimming at V came to 5 bases and at J to 4 bases, leaving 20 bases not matched to a gene. Germline V gives CDR1 SGHTA, CDR2 FQGNSA. The CDR3, as DNA: TGTGCCAGCAGCACCTCCCCGGGACACCTAGCGGGAGCCAAATACGAGCAGTACTTC. Protein product: CASSTSPGHLAGAKYEQYF.

The chain is built from TRBV7-9 and TRBJ1-4; the D is unclear. Germline CDR1 and CDR2: SEHNR and FQNEAQ (reference sequence). V dropped 2 bases and J dropped 8 bases, with 6 bases sitting between them. There are 12 residues in the CDR3. The CDR3 DNA reads as TGTGCCAGCAGCTTAAATCAGGAAAAACTGTTTTTT. It is translated as CASSLNQEKLFF. Together with reference TRBV7-9 and TRBJ1-4, the CDR3 gives the full variable domain: DTGVSQNPRHKITKRGQNVTFRCDPISEHNRLYWYRQTLGQGPEFLTYFQNEAQLEKSRLLSDRFSAERPKGSFSTLEIQRTEQGDSAMYLCASSLNQEKLFFGSGTQLSVL.

The chain recombines TRBV7-8 with TRBJ2-1; no definite D call. V was clipped by 6 bases and J by 10 bases, with 13 bases between them. Germline CDR1 SGHVS, CDR2 FQNEAQ. This CDR3 region has 12 residues. The CDR3 DNA follows: TGTGCCAGCAGTCTGCTTGAGGCCGAGCAGTTCTTC. This codes for CASSLLEAEQFF. The full variable domain, rest sourced from reference TRBV7-8 and TRBJ2-1, is GAGVSQSPRYKVAKRGQDVALRCDPISGHVSLFWYQQALGQGPEFLTYFQNEAQLDKSGLPSDRFFAERPEGSVSTLKIQRTQQEDSAVYLCASSLLEAEQFFGPGTRLTVL.

The rearrangement links TRBV11-1 to TRBJ2-5; the D is unclear. V was shortened by 6 bases and J by 2 bases, with 13 bases between the two germline ends. Germline CDR1 reads SGHAT; CDR2 reads FQDESV (reference sequence). This CDR3 is built from 14 residues. The CDR3 region has the DNA TGTGCCAGCAGTCTAGAAGCGTTACAAGAGACCCAGTACTTC. This encodes CASSLEALQETQYF. The whole variable domain, remainder taken from reference TRBV11-1 and TRBJ2-5, is EAEVAQSPRYKITEKSQAVAFWCDPISGHATLYWYRQILGQGPELLVQFQDESVVDDSQLPKDRFSAERLKGVDSTLKIQPAELGDSAMYLCASSLEALQETQYFGPGTRLLVL.

The chain employs TRBV7-9 and TRBJ2-2; D unresolved. V lost 5 bases to trimming and J lost 4 bases, with 14 bases between them. The CDR3 extends over 15 amino acids. From germline, CDR1 is SEHNR and CDR2 FQNEAQ (reference sequence). The CDR3 region has the DNA TGTGCCAGCAGCCTCCTCCCACTGAGCACCGGGGAGCTGTTTTTT. The encoded protein is CASSLLPLSTGELFF.

The CDR3 DNA reads as TGTGCCAGCAGAGTCCTAAGCGGGAACAGCTCCTACGAGCAGTACTTC. As protein: CASRVLSGNSSYEQYF. The J gene is TRBJ2-7, the V gene TRBV6-6, with 7 bases identical to TRBD2. Germline V CDR1 and CDR2: MNHNY, SVGAGI (reference sequence). V lost 6 bases and J lost 0; bases outside the gene matches: 11. This CDR3 spans 16 amino acids.

J is TRBJ1-1 and V is TRBV5-4; 7 nucleotides match TRBD1. The CDR3 consists of 16 residues. Germline lookup yields CDR1 SGHNT and CDR2 YYREEE (reference sequence). V trimming: 0 bases; J trimming: 9 bases; junction bases outside the gene matches: 14. CDR3 DNA sequence: TGTGCCAGCAGCTTGGTTCAGGAAACAGGGGACCCTAAAGCTTTCTTT. The encoded protein is CASSLVQETGDPKAFF. The variable domain in full, with the rest retrieved from reference TRBV5-4 and TRBJ1-1, is ETGVTQSPTHLIKTRGQQVTLRCSSQSGHNTVSWYQQALGQGPQFIFQYYREEENGRGNFPPRFSGLQFPNYSSELNVNALELDDSALYLCASSLVQETGDPKAFFGQGTRLTVV.

This chain joins TRBV28 and TRBJ2-7; 8 bases line up with TRBD2. V shed 6 bases, J shed 1 base, and the junction held 8 bases outside the gene matches. CDR3 length equals 15 residues. Germline CDR1 and CDR2: MDHEN and SYDVKM. CDR3 DNA: TGTGCCAGCAGCTCGACTCGCGGGGGGTCCTACGAGCAGTACTTC. Translating it yields CASSSTRGGSYEQYF.

The genes are TRBV10-3 and TRBJ2-6; no clear D gene. This CDR3 comprises 15 residues. From germline, CDR1 is ENHRY and CDR2 SYGVKD. The V end lost 0 bases, the J end lost 0 bases, and 3 bases lay between the germline ends. The CDR3 is CAISESGSGANVLTF. The CDR3 coding sequence is TGTGCCATCAGTGAGTCCGGCTCTGGGGCCAACGTCCTGACTTTC.

The chain carries TRBV19 and TRBJ2-5; 12 bases are a match to TRBD2. CDR1 is LNHDA, CDR2 SQIVND, per germline (reference sequence). CDR3 length: 14 residues. With 4 bases clipped from V and 5 bases from J, the junction kept 2 bases outside the gene matches. CDR3 sequence (DNA): TGTGCCAGTAGTAAGACTAGCGGGAGCGAGACCCAGTACTTC. Its translation is CASSKTSGSETQYF. The full variable domain, rest sourced from reference TRBV19 and TRBJ2-5, is DGGITQSPKYLFRKEGQNVTLSCEQNLNHDAMYWYRQDPGQGLRLIYYSQIVNDFQKGDIAEGYSVSREKKESFPLTVTSAQKNPTAFYLCASSKTSGSETQYFGPGTRLLVL.

V and J are TRBV6-6 and TRBJ2-2, with 9 bases identical to TRBD2. This CDR3 is built from 15 residues. Germline assignment: CDR1 MNHNY and CDR2 SVGAGI (reference sequence). Trimming took 6 bases from V and 1 from J; bases not matched to a gene: 3. The chain's CDR3 is CASRGSGRNTGELFF. CDR3 nucleotide sequence: TGTGCCAGCAGAGGTAGCGGGAGGAACACCGGGGAGCTGTTTTTT.

The CDR3 here is CASSLGGRGRYGYTF. The CDR3 bases are TGTGCCAGCAGCTTAGGGGGCAGGGGACGCTATGGCTACACCTTC. The genes are TRBV7-2 and TRBJ1-2; TRBD1 might be the D (6 bases). The CDR3 spans 15 residues. Trimming left V 1 base short and J 4 bases short, with 13 bases between. The germline V gene encodes CDR1 SGHTA and CDR2 FQGNSA.

Regarding this clone: This sample also contains other DNA sequences that code for the same CDR3. This chain uses TRBV7-3 with TRBJ2-7; 9 nucleotides match TRBD1. The V gene's germline CDR1 is SGHTA and CDR2 FQGTGA. V shed 5 bases and J 6 bases; nucleotides not matched to a gene: 5. The CDR3 is 13 amino acids. DNA for the CDR3: TGTGCCAGCAGCGTGGGACAGGGAAGCGAGCAGTACTTC. This gives the protein CASSVGQGSEQYF. The full variable domain, its missing parts supplied by reference TRBV7-3 and TRBJ2-7, is GAGVSQTPSNKVTEKGKYVELRCDPISGHTALYWYRQSLGQGPEFLIYFQGTGAADDSGLPNDRFFAVRPEGSVSTLKIQRTERGDSAVYLCASSVGQGSEQYFGPGTRLTVT.

The chain is built from TRBV9 and TRBJ2-3; 8 bases map to TRBD2. Germline-derived CDR1 and CDR2 are SGDLS and YYNGEE. The CDR3 extends over 17 amino acids. V was pared by 3 bases and J by 3 bases, with 12 bases of the junction left unmatched. Here the CDR3 reads CASSAQTAGGWTDTQYF. The CDR3 DNA follows: TGTGCCAGCAGCGCCCAGACGGCGGGAGGCTGGACAGATACGCAGTATTTT.

This clone was counted only a few times. The chain joins TRBV9 to TRBJ2-5; the match to TRBD2 covers 9 bases. With 6 bases clipped from V and 4 bases from J, the junction kept 7 bases outside the gene matches. This CDR3 has 14 residues. CDR1 SGDLS and CDR2 YYNGEE come from the germline V gene. The CDR3 DNA is TGTGCCAGCACCCGGGCTAGCGGGGCAGAGACCCAGTACTTC. It is translated as CASTRASGAETQYF.

The chain links TRBV5-5 to TRBJ2-7; 9 bases line up with TRBD1. CDR1 SGHKS and CDR2 YYEKEE come from the germline V gene (reference sequence). The CDR3 extends over 13 amino acids. The V and J ends lost 5 bases and 6 bases, in that order; junction bases with no gene match: 6. This CDR3 reads CASSTGTGSEQYF. The CDR3 nucleotides read TGTGCCAGCAGTACCGGGACAGGGTCCGAGCAGTACTTC.

This clone was counted once. This chain connects TRBV6-5 to TRBJ2-2; 7 bases are shared with TRBD1. Germline lookup yields CDR1 MNHEY and CDR2 SVGAGI. This CDR3 has 15 amino acids. Trimming cost V 0 bases and J 6 bases; bases outside gene matches: 4. CDR3 loop: CASSYSAGTAGELFF. In DNA, the CDR3 is TGTGCCAGCAGTTACTCTGCCGGGACAGCCGGGGAGCTGTTTTTT.

The chain combines TRBV30 with TRBJ2-7, with D perhaps TRBD2 (6 bases). V gave up 7 bases and J gave up 7 bases, with 17 bases separating them. The CDR3 is made up of 12 amino acids. From germline, CDR1 is GTSNPN and CDR2 SVGIG (reference sequence). The CDR3 sequence is CAFSRAGGEQYF. DNA of the CDR3: TGTGCCTTCTCGAGGGCCGGGGGTGAGCAGTACTTC.

The chain is built from TRBV5-4 and TRBJ1-2, with D maybe TRBD1 (6 bases). The germline V gene encodes CDR1 SGHNT and CDR2 YYREEE (reference sequence). This CDR3 spans 15 amino acids. Trimming removed 4 bases at V and 6 bases at J, with 19 bases between. CDR3 region: CASSVGGWDKNGYTF. The CDR3 nucleotides are TGTGCCAGCAGCGTGGGGGGGTGGGACAAGAATGGCTACACCTTC.

This sequence joins TRBV6-1 and TRBJ2-5, with TRBD2 identical over 13 bases. The CDR3 runs to 19 residues. Per the germline V gene, CDR1 is MNHNS and CDR2 is SASEGT. The V segment lost 0 bases and the J segment 1 base; nucleotides outside the gene matches: 8. The CDR3 DNA reads as TGTGCCAGCAGTGAAGCCTACTCCGGGACTAGCGGGGCCCAAGAGACCCAGTACTTC. Its protein is CASSEAYSGTSGAQETQYF.

This clone was detected a few times. The gene calls are TRBV6-5 and TRBJ2-7; D remains unclear. Trimming pared 5 bases from V and 0 bases from J, leaving 11 bases between. The V gene's germline CDR1 is MNHEY and CDR2 SVGAGI. The CDR3 is made up of 14 amino acids. CDR3 residues: CASSPDSSSYEQYF. DNA of the CDR3: TGTGCCAGCAGTCCAGACTCGAGCTCCTACGAGCAGTACTTC.

The chain links TRBV9 to TRBJ2-5, with 8 bases matching TRBD2. CDR1 is SGDLS, CDR2 YYNGEE, per germline. The CDR3 loop spans 15 amino acids. Trimming took 3 bases from V and 0 from J; bases not matched to a gene: 4. CDR3: CASSARGGYQETQYF. The CDR3, as DNA: TGTGCCAGCAGCGCCCGGGGGGGGTACCAAGAGACCCAGTACTTC.

This sequence joins TRBV30 and TRBJ2-7; 10 bases are a match to TRBD1. CDR3 length equals 14 residues. Germline-derived CDR1 and CDR2 are GTSNPN and SVGIG (reference sequence). The ends lost 0 bases at V and 5 bases at J; junction bases unmatched: 4. The CDR3 DNA follows: TGTGCCTGGAGTGTGGGGACAGGGGTACACGAGCAGTACTTC. Translation gives CAWSVGTGVHEQYF.